This T cell receptor (beta chain) was recovered during a study of blood T cell repertoires in COVID-19. Whole-study context: Specimens from acute and convalescent COVID-19 originated in the United States, Italy and Spain. In each case, the material was cDNA or gDNA derived from T cells, B-cell-depleted T cells, or PBMCs.

Under the authors' procedure: Amplification with reference gene primers provided the estimates of nucleated cell counts. TCRdb's table, derived via immunoSEQ multiplex PCR, lists solely in-frame clones and lacks some. Clonal size and the V and J genes are those of that table, whereas D and trimming came from the DNA. The sample lists approximately 320,000 clones, 65% to 90% seen once, with around 7.8% in the top ten. The V gene lost 1 base and the J gene lost 4 bases, with 11 bases spanning the gap. From germline, CDR1 is SGHAT and CDR2 FQNNGV. The length of the CDR3 is 15 residues. The origin of this receptor is a human donor in a cohort sampled during active COVID-19. The chain employs TRBV11-2 and TRBJ2-1; tentative D call: TRBD1 (6 bases). Sequencing was carried out using peripheral blood. CDR3 sequence reads: CASSLAWDKYNEQFF. CDR3 sequence (DNA): TGTGCCAGCAGCTTAGCTTGGGACAAATACAATGAGCAGTTCTTC.